A selection of T cell receptor beta chains follows, all from one sample in a study of T cells in localized non-small cell lung cancer. The method was immunoSEQ multiplex PCR; TCRdb's version includes in-frame clones alone and lacks a portion of them. The repertoire includes about 17,000 clones, around 82% of them detected once, and roughly 36% sits in the top ten. The source was peripheral blood, collected before any cancer treatment. The source of these receptors is a male donor aged 60 or over with stage III lung adenocarcinoma. Both conserved end residues are part of each CDR3. A D gene is named only where the DNA matches it firmly. A row's size may be missing; if present it is once, few, many or a size class.

j_call d_call v_call clone_size cdr3_nt cdr3_aa
TRBJ1-2 - TRBV29-1 - TGCAGCGTGGAGACTGATTATGGCTACACCTTC CSVETDYGYTF
TRBJ1-5 - TRBV6-1 - TGTGCCAGCATCCTAGGGCAGCCCGATCAGCCCCAGCATTTT CASILGQPDQPQHF
TRBJ2-5 TRBD1 TRBV5-8 - TGTGCCAGCAGCCTCGGACAGGGCTCCGAGACCCAGTACTTC CASSLGQGSETQYF
TRBJ2-7 TRBD2 TRBV27 - TGTGCCAGCAGTTCGGCTAGCGGGAGGTCCTACGAGCAGTACTTC CASSSASGRSYEQYF
TRBJ2-1 TRBD2 TRBV19 - TGTGCCAGTAGTGCAAGACTAGCGAAAGACTACAATGAGCAGTTCTTC CASSARLAKDYNEQFF
TRBJ1-6 - TRBV18 - TGTGCCAGCTCACCGTCGGGGCACCCTAGCTCTCCCCTCCACTTT CASSPSGHPSSPLHF
TRBJ1-3 - TRBV5-1 - TGCGCCAGCAGCTTGAACTTCGAAAGAAACACCATATATTTT CASSLNFERNTIYF
TRBJ1-6 TRBD1 TRBV11-2 - TGTGCCAGCAGCTTAAACCCAGGGGGAATGTCACCCCTCCACTTT CASSLNPGGMSPLHF
TRBJ1-5 - TRBV19 - TGTGCCAGCCACGACGCAGTGGGCAATCAGCCCCAGCATTTT CASHDAVGNQPQHF
TRBJ2-2 TRBD1 TRBV7-6 - TGTGCCAGCAGTCAAAGACAGGGAGTAAACACCGGGGAGCTGTTTTTT CASSQRQGVNTGELFF
TRBJ2-1 TRBD2 TRBV27 - TGTGCCAGCAGTTGGACTAGCGGGGGGGACGAGTTCTTC CASSWTSGGDEFF
TRBJ1-2 - TRBV29-1 - TGCAGCGTTGTGACTAACTATGGCTACACCTTC CSVVTNYGYTF
TRBJ2-7 TRBD2 TRBV4-1 - TGCGCCAGCAGCCCCGCGCTAGCGGGAACCTACGAGCAGTACTTC CASSPALAGTYEQYF
TRBJ2-6 - TRBV27 - TGTGCCAGCAGTAGTACAGGCTCTGGGGCCAACGTCCTGACTTTC CASSSTGSGANVLTF
TRBJ1-1 - TRBV18 - TGTGCCAGCTCACCGCCCCGGCAGAACACTGAAGCTTTCTTT CASSPPRQNTEAFF
TRBJ1-2 TRBD1 TRBV11-2 once TGTGCCAGCAGCTCCGGGCAGGGGGGCTATGGCTACACCTTC CASSSGQGGYGYTF
TRBJ1-2 - TRBV28 - TGTGCCAGCAGTCCCCCGAGTCACTATGGCTACACCTTC CASSPPSHYGYTF
TRBJ1-1 - TRBV6-5 - TGTGCCAGCAGTACCGGACAGAACACTGAAGCTTTCTTT CASSTGQNTEAFF
TRBJ1-5 TRBD1 TRBV5-6 - TGTGCCAGCAGCACACGGGACAGGGCGACGACTATGGCCCAGCATTTT CASSTRDRATTMAQHF
TRBJ2-5 TRBD1 TRBV7-6 - TGTGCCAGCAGCTTCCGGGACAGGAACCAAGAGACCCAGTACTTC CASSFRDRNQETQYF
TRBJ1-5 TRBD1 TRBV29-1 - TGCAGCGTAGTCTTCCCGGGACAGGGGCATATTGGCAATCAGCCCCAGCATTTT CSVVFPGQGHIGNQPQHF
TRBJ1-2 - TRBV5-1 - TGCGCCAGCAGCTCGGGATATCGGGGGCTCGACTATGGCTACACCTTC CASSSGYRGLDYGYTF
TRBJ2-7 TRBD1 TRBV5-5 - TGTGCCAGCAGCTTGGAGGGACAGGGTACGGGGCAGTACTTC CASSLEGQGTGQYF
TRBJ1-1 - TRBV30 - TGTGCCTGGAGTCTCGGGGATTCTGAAGCTTTCTTT CAWSLGDSEAFF
TRBJ1-5 TRBD1 TRBV19 - TGTGCCAGTAGTCCACAGGGGACTCAGCCCCAGCATTTT CASSPQGTQPQHF
TRBJ1-1 - TRBV6-1 - TGTGCCAGCAGTGAAGAACCGGCGCTGCTTACAGGGGAAGCTTTCTTT CASSEEPALLTGEAFF
TRBJ2-3 TRBD1 TRBV30 - TGTGCCTCCACAGGGGCTAGCACAGATACGCAGTATTTT CASTGASTDTQYF
TRBJ2-4 TRBD1 TRBV19 - TGTGCCAGTACAGGGACAGCCCTAGCCAAAAACATTCAGTACTTC CASTGTALAKNIQYF
TRBJ2-4 - TRBV6-1 - TGTACCACCCGAGGGGCGGGACTCTTTAAAAACATTCAGTACTTC CTTRGAGLFKNIQYF
TRBJ1-1 - TRBV18 - TGTGCCAGCTCACCACCGTCGTTGGACACTGAAGCTTTCTTT CASSPPSLDTEAFF
TRBJ2-6 - TRBV28 - TGTGCCAGCAGTCCCCCGGGTACCAACGTCCTGACTTTC CASSPPGTNVLTF
TRBJ2-7 - TRBV10-3 - TGTGCCATCGAGCCCTACGAGCAGTACTTC CAIEPYEQYF
TRBJ2-7 - TRBV5-1 - TGCGCCAGCAGGCGCGTGGGGGGTAGTTTGTCCTACGAGCAGTACTTC CASRRVGGSLSYEQYF
TRBJ2-7 TRBD1 TRBV7-3 - TGTGCCAGCAGCTACAATTTAGGACAGGTCATCCACTTC CASSYNLGQVIHF
TRBJ2-3 TRBD2 TRBV30 - TGTGCCTGGAGTTACGGGGGGTCGGCAGATACGCAGTATTTT CAWSYGGSADTQYF
TRBJ1-1 - TRBV18 - TGTGCCAGCCGCCTTGAGATCACTGAAGCTTTCTTT CASRLEITEAFF
TRBJ2-2 TRBD1 TRBV9 - TGTGCCAGCAGTTACAGGGGATCAGAGGAGCTGTTTTTT CASSYRGSEELFF
TRBJ1-1 - TRBV15 - TGTGCCACGAAAACCGGGACGGGCACTGAAGCTTTCTTT CATKTGTGTEAFF
TRBJ1-3 TRBD1 TRBV7-9 - TGTGCCAGCAGCCCTTGGGACAGGGAAGGTTCTCGGGATGGAAACACCATATATTTT CASSPWDREGSRDGNTIYF
TRBJ1-4 TRBD1 TRBV6-5 - TGTGCCAGCAGCCGAGGGACAGCCACTAATGAAAAACTGTTTTTT CASSRGTATNEKLFF
TRBJ1-2 - TRBV5-1 - TGCGCCAGCAGCTTGTCTTCCCAAATCGAAGGCTACACCTTC CASSLSSQIEGYTF
TRBJ1-3 TRBD1 TRBV6-5 - TGTGCCACCTCCAGGGGGCTTGTAGGAAACACCATATATTTT CATSRGLVGNTIYF
TRBJ1-2 TRBD1 TRBV10-3 - TGTGCCATCAGTGAGAGGACAGGGGTAGGGTACGCTAGTGGCTACACCTTC CAISERTGVGYASGYTF
TRBJ1-1 - TRBV30 - TGTGCCTGGACGGGGGGGTGGGCTGAAGCTTTCTTT CAWTGGWAEAFF
TRBJ2-3 - TRBV13 - TGTGCCAGCAGCCCGCAGGGCGGGGGCGGCACAGATACGCAGTATTTT CASSPQGGGGTDTQYF
TRBJ2-2 - TRBV6-6 - TGTGCCAGCAGTTACCACACCGGGGAGCTGTTTTTT CASSYHTGELFF
TRBJ2-2 TRBD2 TRBV6-5 - TGTGCCAGCAGTCTTAGCGGGACCTCCGGGGAGCTGTTTTTT CASSLSGTSGELFF
TRBJ2-3 TRBD1 TRBV6-4 - TGTGCCAGCAGTGACGGGACAGGGGGCACAGATACGCAGTATTTT CASSDGTGGTDTQYF
TRBJ2-5 - TRBV14 - TGTGCCAGCAGCACCATAGGGGGGGACCCTACCCAGTACTTC CASSTIGGDPTQYF
TRBJ2-1 - TRBV11-2 - TGTGCCAGCAGCCCCCTTGACGGTGCCCCGGCGAGGCATGAGCAGTTCTTC CASSPLDGAPARHEQFF
TRBJ2-1 - TRBV5-5 - TGTGCCAGCAGCTCCCTAGGGGAGGATGAGCAGTTCTTC CASSSLGEDEQFF
TRBJ2-7 - TRBV6-5 - TGTGCCAGCAGACCCCAGGGGGGAAGCTACGAGCAGTACTTC CASRPQGGSYEQYF
TRBJ1-2 - TRBV30 - TGTGCCTGGAGTGTAGGGCGGAACTATGGCTACACCTTC CAWSVGRNYGYTF
TRBJ2-5 TRBD1 TRBV5-1 - TGCGCCAGCAGCCCACCGGGACAGGGAGCGACCCAGTACTTC CASSPPGQGATQYF